One and the same sample provided the 11 T cell receptor beta chains below, sequenced in a study of T cell responses to AZD1222 COVID-19 vaccine (dated by TCRdb to the early 2020s). Libraries were made using the immunoSEQ multiplex PCR assay. TCRdb obtained this table from immuneACCESS and retained in-frame rearrangements with V and J assigned. These tables miss some clones; where compared with another copy, unresolved V genes account for less than half of the shortfall, and the remainder is unexplained. The sample table lists approximately 99,000 clones, about nine tenths of them with a count of one. The top ten hold approximately 9% of the sample. Per the publication, the time point label means: about 28 days (+/-7) after the second vaccine dose. Sequenced here: peripheral blood, sampled 28 days after the second AZD1222 dose. Receptors originate from an adult who received the AZD1222 COVID-19 vaccine.

This chain links TRBV28 with TRBJ2-1; 7 positions agree with TRBD1. The CDR3 is 14 amino acids. V shed 6 bases, J shed 8 bases, and the junction held 10 bases outside the gene matches. Germline CDR1 is MDHEN and CDR2 is SYDVKM. The CDR3 is CASSPTGPGDEQFF. In DNA form, the CDR3 reads TGTGCCAGCAGCCCGACAGGGCCGGGCGATGAGCAGTTCTTC.

This chain joins TRBV28 and TRBJ1-5; D not certain. Germline-derived CDR1 and CDR2 are MDHEN and SYDVKM. There are 16 residues in the CDR3. Deletions cut 6 bases from V and 2 bases from J, with 17 bases between. CDR3 sequence: CASSSLARGGNQPQHF. CDR3 DNA: TGTGCCAGCAGCAGCCTCGCGCGCGGTGGCAATCAGCCCCAGCATTTT.

V usage is TRBV9 and J usage is TRBJ1-3; TRBD1 might be the D (5 bases). The CDR3 is 13 residues long. Germline V lookup: CDR1 SGDLS, CDR2 YYNGEE. With 5 bases removed from V and 4 bases from J, the gap between germline ends came to 10 bases. This CDR3 reads CASSTRVGNTIYF. The CDR3 DNA follows: TGTGCCAGCAGTACCAGGGTGGGAAACACCATATATTTT.

The rearrangement links TRBV28 to TRBJ2-3; unclear D gene. V was clipped by 5 bases and J by 11 bases, with 20 bases between them. CDR3 length equals 14 residues. The germline CDR1 and CDR2 sequences are MDHEN and SYDVKM. This chain's CDR3 is CASSPSPGGEKQYF. CDR3 sequence (DNA): TGTGCCAGCAGTCCGTCCCCCGGTGGAGAAAAGCAGTATTTT. The full variable domain, with the rest looked up from reference TRBV28 and TRBJ2-3, is DVKVTQSSRYLVKRTGEKVFLECVQDMDHENMFWYRQDPGLGLRLIYFSYDVKMKEKGDIPEGYSVSREKKERFSLILESASTNQTSMYLCASSPSPGGEKQYFGPGTRLTVL.

The V and J genes are TRBV7-6 and TRBJ2-1; TRBD2 might be the D (6 bases). CDR1 is SGHVS, CDR2 FNYEAQ, per germline. V dropped 5 bases and J dropped 1 base, with 12 bases sitting between them. CDR3 length equals 15 residues. The CDR3 loop reads CASSTSLGSYNEQFF. The DNA of the CDR3 is TGTGCCAGCAGCACTAGCTTAGGGTCCTACAATGAGCAGTTCTTC.

In its sample, this clone was seen once. The chain has TRBV7-8 and TRBJ2-2; 11 positions agree with TRBD2. The CDR3 is 18 amino acids. Trimming cost V 1 base and J 4 bases; bases outside gene matches: 8. Germline V gene sequence: CDR1 SGHVS, CDR2 FQNEAQ. This CDR3 is CASSLGKTSGSFTGELFF. The DNA for the CDR3 is TGTGCCAGCAGCTTAGGAAAAACTAGCGGGAGTTTCACCGGGGAGCTGTTTTTT. The variable domain in full, with the rest retrieved from reference TRBV7-8 and TRBJ2-2, is GAGVSQSPRYKVAKRGQDVALRCDPISGHVSLFWYQQALGQGPEFLTYFQNEAQLDKSGLPSDRFFAERPEGSVSTLKIQRTQQEDSAVYLCASSLGKTSGSFTGELFFGEGSRLTVL.

The chain couples TRBV28 to TRBJ1-5; D is unresolved. V was clipped by 5 bases and J by 2 bases, with 16 bases between them. This CDR3 has 16 amino acids. The germline V gene encodes CDR1 MDHEN and CDR2 SYDVKM. CDR3: CASSLYEGTGNQPQHF. The CDR3 DNA is TGTGCCAGCAGTCTTTACGAGGGTACGGGCAATCAGCCCCAGCATTTT.

The V and J genes are TRBV28 and TRBJ2-2; 7 bases are shared with TRBD1. V trimming: 2 bases; J trimming: 6 bases; junction bases outside the gene matches: 9. This CDR3 is built from 16 residues. Germline assignment: CDR1 MDHEN and CDR2 SYDVKM. CDR3 residues: CASSLHRGRNPGELFF. The CDR3 region has the DNA TGTGCCAGCAGTTTACACAGGGGAAGGAATCCCGGGGAGCTGTTTTTT.

The chain links TRBV12-3 or TRBV12-4 to TRBJ1-6; D not resolved. The CDR3 is 13 amino acids. Trimming removed 2 bases at V and 6 bases at J, with 5 bases between. The CDR3 coding sequence is TGTGCCAGCAGTTTAAATATTAATTCACCCCTCCACTTT. It is translated as CASSLNINSPLHF.

CDR3 coding DNA: TGTGCCAGTAGTATTATAACAGGCTCCTACGAGCAGTACTTC. Its protein is CASSIITGSYEQYF. The J gene is TRBJ2-7, the V gene TRBV19, with D maybe TRBD1 (5 bases). Germline V CDR1 and CDR2: LNHDA, SQIVND (reference sequence). The CDR3 extends over 14 amino acids. Trimming took off 3 bases at V and 0 bases at J, with 9 bases between the two ends.

The rearrangement uses TRBV28 and TRBJ2-7, with D possibly matching TRBD1 (5 bases). The CDR3 length is 15 residues. With 4 bases removed from V and 1 base from J, the gap between germline ends came to 14 bases. The germline V gene encodes CDR1 MDHEN and CDR2 SYDVKM. The CDR3 sequence: CASSSTRQPSYEQYF. CDR3 coding DNA: TGTGCCAGCAGTTCCACCCGACAGCCTTCCTACGAGCAGTACTTC.